The 10 T cell receptor beta chains presented below share a single source sample, sequenced in a study of blood T cell repertoires in COVID-19. Repertoires were generated with immunoSEQ multiplex PCR, while TCRdb's copy carries only in-frame clones and drops some. The sample contains approximately 13,000 clones, more than 65% of which appear only once. Sequenced: peripheral blood. Every receptor here comes from a woman between 50 and 59 years old with active or convalescent COVID-19.

The rearrangement links TRBV7-9 to TRBJ2-1; D is perhaps TRBD1 (6 bases). V shed 2 bases and J shed 6 bases, with 17 bases lying between them. This CDR3 has 16 amino acids. Per the germline V gene, CDR1 is SEHNR and CDR2 is FQNEAQ (reference sequence). Here the CDR3 reads CASSLPARGDFNEQFF. CDR3 nucleotides: TGTGCCAGCAGCTTACCCGCCAGGGGCGATTTCAATGAGCAGTTCTTC.

The chain couples TRBV4-1 to TRBJ2-7; TRBD2 agrees at 12 bases. CDR1 MGHRA and CDR2 YSYEKL come from the germline V gene. With V trimmed by 4 bases and J by 7 bases, 17 bases remained unmatched. The CDR3 is 18 amino acids. The CDR3 DNA reads as TGCGCCAGCAGCCCCTCACCGGGGTTCACTAGCGGGAGGTCGGAGCAGTACTTC. Protein product: CASSPSPGFTSGRSEQYF.

V gene TRBV6-5 combines with J gene TRBJ2-2; TRBD2 matches at 8 bases. V trimming: 6 bases; J trimming: 8 bases; junction bases outside the gene matches: 11. This CDR3 region has 15 residues. Germline V gene data show CDR1 as MNHEY and CDR2 as SVGAGI. CDR3 loop: CASSPASGGLGELFF. The DNA of the CDR3 is TGTGCCAGCAGCCCCGCTTCGGGGGGGCTGGGGGAGCTGTTTTTT.

The rearrangement uses TRBV7-8 and TRBJ2-3; no clear D gene. The V end was cut by 2 bases, the J end by 6 bases, with 6 bases between. This CDR3 is 12 amino acids long. Germline CDR1 reads SGHVS; CDR2 reads FQNEAQ. Here the CDR3 DNA reads TGTGCCAGCAGCTTAAGAGAGGATACGCAGTATTTT. Amino acids: CASSLREDTQYF.

This clone has a handful of counts. This chain connects TRBV6-2 or TRBV6-3 to TRBJ2-7, with D possibly matching TRBD1 (6 bases). V lost 2 bases and J 1 base, leaving 12 bases between the germline ends. The CDR3 is 15 residues long. Germline CDR1 and CDR2: MNHEY and SVGEGT. The CDR3 here is CASSYPGTGSYEQYF. The CDR3 DNA is TGTGCCAGCAGTTACCCGGGAACAGGGTCCTACGAGCAGTACTTC.

The rearrangement joins TRBV7-8 to TRBJ1-2; 7 positions match TRBD1. Germline V gene sequence: CDR1 SGHVS, CDR2 FQNEAQ. Unmatched junction bases numbered 13, after V lost 4 bases and J lost 8 bases. This CDR3 has 15 amino acids. The CDR3 is CASSSTKDRHWGYTF. The CDR3 DNA is TGTGCCAGCAGCTCAACCAAGGACAGGCATTGGGGCTACACCTTC.

This clone was seen only once. V and J are TRBV7-6 and TRBJ2-7, with 7 bases lining up with TRBD2. CDR1 SGHVS and CDR2 FNYEAQ come from the germline V gene. V was clipped by 5 bases and J by 5 bases; unmatched bases: 6. CDR3 length: 13 amino acids. CDR3 sequence reads: CASSQTAGDEQYF. DNA for the CDR3: TGTGCCAGCAGCCAGACGGCGGGAGACGAGCAGTACTTC.

CDR3 residues: CASSPPEGWYGYTF. For the CDR3, the DNA is TGTGCCAGCTCACCACCGGAGGGTTGGTATGGCTACACCTTC. V gene TRBV18 combines with J gene TRBJ1-2; D uncertain. V lost 0 bases and J lost 5, with 10 bases in between. This CDR3 contains 14 residues. Germline lookup yields CDR1 KGHSH and CDR2 LQKENI.

J is TRBJ2-2 and V is TRBV3-1 (or the pseudogene TRBV3-2), with D perhaps TRBD1 (6 bases). Germline V gene data show CDR1 as LGHDT and CDR2 as YNNKEL (reference sequence). The length of the CDR3 is 14 residues. V was cut by 4 bases and J by 4 bases, with 10 bases left in between. DNA for the CDR3: TGTGCCAGCAGCCCTTCAGGGGTCACCGGGGAGCTGTTTTTT. It encodes CASSPSGVTGELFF.

A few counts support this clone. This chain uses TRBV5-1 with TRBJ1-1, with D hard to call. Trimming took off 1 base at V and 2 bases at J, with 15 bases between the two ends. This CDR3 has 16 amino acids. Germline-derived CDR1 and CDR2 are SGHRS and YFSETQ. The CDR3 here is CASSLYGAAVNTEAFF. The CDR3, as DNA: TGCGCCAGCAGCTTGTATGGAGCGGCAGTTAACACTGAAGCTTTCTTT.